The sequence of this T cell receptor (beta chain) was determined in a study of blood T cell repertoires in COVID-19. V was trimmed by 5 bases and J by 3 bases, leaving 13 bases between them. There are 14 residues in the CDR3. Looked up from germline, CDR1 is SGHTA and CDR2 is FQGTGA. Sequencing was performed with immunoSEQ multiplex PCR; in TCRdb, only in-frame clones are kept and a portion is missing. The data contain some 28,000 clones, 85% of them seen just once; the ten biggest clones take up under 30%. This receptor was obtained from a human donor in a cohort sampled during active COVID-19. The chain combines TRBV7-3 with TRBJ1-1, with D possibly being TRBD1 (6 bases). The sequenced sample was peripheral blood. CDR3 bases: TGTGCCAGCAGCATCAAAGGGGGACACACTGAAGCTTTCTTT. It codes for CASSIKGGHTEAFF.